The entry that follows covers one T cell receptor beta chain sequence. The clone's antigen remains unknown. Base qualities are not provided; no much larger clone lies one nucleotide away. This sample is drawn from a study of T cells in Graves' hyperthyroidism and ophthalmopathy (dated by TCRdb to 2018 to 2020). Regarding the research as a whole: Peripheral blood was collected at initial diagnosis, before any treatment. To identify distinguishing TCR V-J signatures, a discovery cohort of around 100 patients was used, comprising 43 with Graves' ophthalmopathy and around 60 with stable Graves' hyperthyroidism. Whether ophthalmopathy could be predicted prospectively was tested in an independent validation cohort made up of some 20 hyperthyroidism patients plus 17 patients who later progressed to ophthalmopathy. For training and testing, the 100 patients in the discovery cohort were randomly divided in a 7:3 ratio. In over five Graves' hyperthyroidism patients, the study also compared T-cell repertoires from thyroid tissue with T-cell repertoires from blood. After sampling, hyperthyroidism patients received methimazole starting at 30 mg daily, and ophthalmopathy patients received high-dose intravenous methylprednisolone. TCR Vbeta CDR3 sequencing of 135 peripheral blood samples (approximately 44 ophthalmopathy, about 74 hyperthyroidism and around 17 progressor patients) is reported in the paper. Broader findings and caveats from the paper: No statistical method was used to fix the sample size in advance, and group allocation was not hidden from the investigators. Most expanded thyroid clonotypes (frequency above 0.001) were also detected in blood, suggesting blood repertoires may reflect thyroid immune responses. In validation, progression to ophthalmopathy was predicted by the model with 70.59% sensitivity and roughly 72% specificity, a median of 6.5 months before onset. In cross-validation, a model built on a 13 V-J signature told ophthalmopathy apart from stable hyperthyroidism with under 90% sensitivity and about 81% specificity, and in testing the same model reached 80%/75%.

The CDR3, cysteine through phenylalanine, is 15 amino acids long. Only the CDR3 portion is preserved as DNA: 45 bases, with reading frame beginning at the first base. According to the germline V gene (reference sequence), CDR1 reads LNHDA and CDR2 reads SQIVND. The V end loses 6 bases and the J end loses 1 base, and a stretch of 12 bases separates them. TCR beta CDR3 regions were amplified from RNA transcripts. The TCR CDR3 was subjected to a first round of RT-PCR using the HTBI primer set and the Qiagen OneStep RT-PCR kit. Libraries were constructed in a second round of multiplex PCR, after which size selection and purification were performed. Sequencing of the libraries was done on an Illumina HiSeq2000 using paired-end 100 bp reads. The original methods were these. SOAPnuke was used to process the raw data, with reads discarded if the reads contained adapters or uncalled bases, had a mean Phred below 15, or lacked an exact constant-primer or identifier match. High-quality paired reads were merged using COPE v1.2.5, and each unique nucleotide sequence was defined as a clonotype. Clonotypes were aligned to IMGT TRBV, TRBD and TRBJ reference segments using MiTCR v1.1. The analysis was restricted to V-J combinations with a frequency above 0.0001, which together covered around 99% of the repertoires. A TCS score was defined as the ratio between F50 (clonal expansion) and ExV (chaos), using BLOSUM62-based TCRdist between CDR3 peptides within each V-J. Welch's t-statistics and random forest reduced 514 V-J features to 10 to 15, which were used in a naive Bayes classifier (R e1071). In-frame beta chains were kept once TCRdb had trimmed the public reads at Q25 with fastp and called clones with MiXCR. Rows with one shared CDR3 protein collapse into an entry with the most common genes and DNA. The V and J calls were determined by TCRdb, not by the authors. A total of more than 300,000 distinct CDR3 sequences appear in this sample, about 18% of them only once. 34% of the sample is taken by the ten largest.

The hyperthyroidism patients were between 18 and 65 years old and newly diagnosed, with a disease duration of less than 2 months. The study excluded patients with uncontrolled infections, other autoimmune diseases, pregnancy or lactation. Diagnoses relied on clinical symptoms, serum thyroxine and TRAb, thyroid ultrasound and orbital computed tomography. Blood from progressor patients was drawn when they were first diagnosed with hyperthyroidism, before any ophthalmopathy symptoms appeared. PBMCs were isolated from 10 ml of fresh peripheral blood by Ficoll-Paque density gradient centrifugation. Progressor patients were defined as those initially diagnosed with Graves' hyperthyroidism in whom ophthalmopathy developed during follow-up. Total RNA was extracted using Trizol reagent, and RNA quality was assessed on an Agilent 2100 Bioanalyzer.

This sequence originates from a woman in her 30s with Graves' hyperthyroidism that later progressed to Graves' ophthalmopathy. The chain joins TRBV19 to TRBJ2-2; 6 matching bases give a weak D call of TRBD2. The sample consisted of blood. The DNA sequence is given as TGTGCCAGTAGACGCCGGGAGAGGAACACCGGGGAGCTGTTTTTT. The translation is CASRRRERNTGELFF.